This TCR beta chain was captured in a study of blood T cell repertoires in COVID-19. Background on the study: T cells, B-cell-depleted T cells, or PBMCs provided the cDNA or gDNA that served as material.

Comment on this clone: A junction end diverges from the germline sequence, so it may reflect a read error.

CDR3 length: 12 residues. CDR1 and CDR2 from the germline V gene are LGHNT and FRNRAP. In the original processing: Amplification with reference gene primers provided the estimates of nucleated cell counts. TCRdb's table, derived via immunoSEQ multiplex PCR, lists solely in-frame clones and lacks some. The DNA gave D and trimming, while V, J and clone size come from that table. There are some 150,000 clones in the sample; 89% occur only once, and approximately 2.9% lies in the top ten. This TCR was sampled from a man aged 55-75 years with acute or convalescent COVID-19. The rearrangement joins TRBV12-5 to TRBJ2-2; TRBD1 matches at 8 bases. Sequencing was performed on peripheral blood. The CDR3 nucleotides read TGTGCTAGTGGTTTGTCTACCTTGGACAGGGTTTTT. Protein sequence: CASGLSTLDRVF.